One and the same sample provided the 27 T cell receptor beta chains below, sequenced in a study of blood T cell repertoires in COVID-19. Assay used: immunoSEQ multiplex PCR; TCRdb lists only in-frame clones, some missing. The profile shows roughly 300,000 clones, 80% to 95% of them singletons. Sequenced sample: peripheral blood. These receptor sequences come from a woman in her thirties with COVID-19, enrolled during active disease.

CDR3 sequence reads: CASKTAGRTEAFF. The CDR3 region has the DNA TGCGCCAGCAAGACAGCAGGGAGGACTGAAGCTTTCTTT. This chain joins TRBV5-1 and TRBJ1-1, with a possible D match to TRBD1 (5 bases). Germline CDR1 SGHRS, CDR2 YFSETQ. The CDR3 sequence is 13 residues long. Trimming removed 6 bases from V and 5 bases from J, with 14 bases in between.

This clone has only a few counts. This sequence joins TRBV5-4 and TRBJ1-1; D gene ambiguous. Trimming shortened V by 0 bases and J by 1 base, and 10 bases separated the two germline ends. The germline gives CDR1 SGHNT, CDR2 YYREEE (reference sequence). This CDR3 has 15 residues. The CDR3 DNA is TGTGCCAGCAGCTTGGCCGGGATAGCGAACACTGAAGCTTTCTTT. This sequence encodes CASSLAGIANTEAFF.

The rearrangement uses TRBV5-1 and TRBJ2-1; D not certain. The CDR3 has 17 residues. The V gene's germline CDR1 is SGHRS and CDR2 YFSETQ. Trimming took off 5 bases at V and 0 bases at J, with 18 bases between the two ends. CDR3 DNA: TGCGCCAGCAGTCGTAATACCGGAAGGAGCTCCTACAATGAGCAGTTCTTC. Translated, it gives CASSRNTGRSSYNEQFF.

This chain connects TRBV19 to TRBJ2-7, with D possibly matching TRBD1 (6 bases). Trimming pared 4 bases from V and 0 bases from J, leaving 13 bases between. This CDR3 has 15 residues. Germline CDR1 is LNHDA and CDR2 is SQIVND (reference sequence). The CDR3 DNA follows: TGTGCCAGTAGTAGAAAAGACAGGAACTCCTACGAGCAGTACTTC. Its translation: CASSRKDRNSYEQYF.

This clone was observed a few times. The genes are TRBV13 and TRBJ1-4, with TRBD1 identical over 8 bases. Germline V gene lookup returns CDR1 PRHDT and CDR2 FYEKMQ (reference sequence). The CDR3 is made up of 15 amino acids. V lost 2 bases to trimming and J lost 7 bases; unmatched junction nucleotides: 6. For the CDR3, the DNA is TGTGCCAGCAGCTTACGACAGGGGTATGGTGAAAAACTGTTTTTT. This gives the protein CASSLRQGYGEKLFF.

This CDR3 reads CASSPDGLTSSYNEQFF. The CDR3 DNA reads as TGTGCCAGCAGCCCCGACGGCCTGACTAGCTCCTACAATGAGCAGTTCTTC. The chain recombines TRBV7-3 with TRBJ2-1; D perhaps matches TRBD2 (6 bases). The CDR3 totals 17 residues. Germline V lookup: CDR1 SGHTA, CDR2 FQGTGA. The V end lost 5 bases, the J end lost 0 bases, and 17 bases lay between the germline ends.

The chain is built from TRBV19 and TRBJ1-2; D is possibly TRBD1 (6 bases). Germline CDR1 reads LNHDA; CDR2 reads SQIVND (reference sequence). This CDR3 has 14 amino acids. The ends were cut back, 8 bases at V and 5 bases at J, with 18 bases in the middle. The CDR3 DNA reads as TGTGCCAGTTGGGTGGCAGGGGCGGATTATGGCTACACCTTC. It specifies CASWVAGADYGYTF.

The chain combines TRBV27 with TRBJ1-2; 9 bases map to TRBD1. After removal of 5 bases from V and 0 bases from J, the junction contained 10 bases not matched to a gene. This CDR3 contains 17 residues. Germline CDR1 is MNHEY and CDR2 is SMNVEV (reference sequence). The CDR3 coding sequence is TGTGCCAGCAGTCCCGGACAGGGGAACCCCTCTAACTATGGCTACACCTTC. Protein product: CASSPGQGNPSNYGYTF.

The J gene is TRBJ2-7, the V gene TRBV6-6, with 8 bases identical to TRBD1. Trimming took 6 bases from V and 2 from J; bases not matched to a gene: 6. The germline gives CDR1 MNHNY, CDR2 SVGAGI (reference sequence). This CDR3 has 14 residues. The CDR3 DNA is TGTGCCAGCAGGGACAGGGTGGGGACCTACGAGCAGTACTTC. Encoded protein: CASRDRVGTYEQYF.

The chain has TRBV19 and TRBJ2-7; no clear D. V shed 4 bases and J shed 7 bases, with 11 bases lying between them. CDR1 LNHDA and CDR2 SQIVND come from the germline V gene (reference sequence). The CDR3 length is 12 residues. The CDR3 spells CASSTSTLEQYF. CDR3 nucleotide sequence: TGTGCCAGTAGTACTTCTACTCTAGAGCAGTACTTC.

This clone was seen only once. This chain connects TRBV6-6 to TRBJ2-1, with D possibly being TRBD2 (8 bases). Trimming stripped 2 bases from V and 6 bases from J, with 17 bases between. Per the germline V gene, CDR1 is MNHNY and CDR2 is SVGAGI (reference sequence). This CDR3 is built from 16 residues. The CDR3 region is CASSYLGQAGGNEQFF. CDR3 DNA sequence: TGTGCCAGCAGTTACCTCGGACAGGCGGGGGGCAATGAGCAGTTCTTC.

The count of this clone is one. The V gene is TRBV9, the J gene TRBJ2-2, with D tentatively TRBD2 (6 bases). The CDR3 covers 16 residues. V lost 4 bases, J lost 6 bases, and 19 bases lay in between. CDR1 SGDLS and CDR2 YYNGEE come from the germline V gene. CDR3 nucleotides: TGTGCCAGCAGCCCCTTAGAACTAGCTGTCCCCGGGGAGCTGTTTTTT. This gives the protein CASSPLELAVPGELFF.

In its sample, this clone was seen a few times. The rearrangement uses TRBV2 and TRBJ1-2; 7 bases match TRBD1. In germline, CDR1 is SNHLY, CDR2 FYNNEI. The ends lost 4 bases at V and 0 bases at J; junction bases unmatched: 8. The CDR3 contains 16 residues. CDR3: CASSVGRDSSNYGYTF. The CDR3 region has the DNA TGTGCCAGCAGTGTGGGGCGGGACAGTTCTAACTATGGCTACACCTTC.

The chain couples TRBV5-1 to TRBJ1-2; the D gene is possibly TRBD1 (5 bases). V gave up 0 bases and J gave up 6 bases, with 12 bases separating them. CDR1 is SGHRS, CDR2 YFSETQ, per germline. The CDR3 length is 14 residues. DNA for the CDR3: TGCGCCAGCAGCTTGGAATCGGGGGAGGATGGCTACACCTTC. Translated: CASSLESGEDGYTF.

This clone occurred once. The rearrangement uses TRBV7-8 and TRBJ2-7, with TRBD2 matching 10 bases. The V gene end was trimmed by 0 bases and the J gene end by 5 bases; junction bases not matched to a gene: 4. This CDR3 spans 15 amino acids. CDR1 is SGHVS and CDR2 is FQNEAQ in the germline V gene. The CDR3 DNA reads as TGTGCCAGCAGCTTAGCTTCCGGGACTAGCGACGAGCAGTACTTC. Its protein is CASSLASGTSDEQYF.

The chain recombines TRBV4-1 with TRBJ2-7, with D possibly TRBD2 on 6 matching bases. Germline lookup yields CDR1 MGHRA and CDR2 YSYEKL. This CDR3 is 15 amino acids long. Trimming took off 4 bases at V and 2 bases at J, with 15 bases between the two ends. CDR3 coding DNA: TGCGCCAGCAGCCCCGGTGGGACTCGAACCTACGAGCAGTACTTC. It is translated as CASSPGGTRTYEQYF.

V usage is TRBV3-1 (or the pseudogene TRBV3-2) and J usage is TRBJ2-1, with 11 bases that match TRBD2. Trimming cost V 0 bases and J 5 bases; bases outside gene matches: 3. CDR1 is LGHDT, CDR2 YNNKEL, per germline (reference sequence). There are 16 residues in the CDR3. Written as DNA, the CDR3 is TGTGCCAGCAGCCAAGATAAACTAGCGGGAGACAATGAGCAGTTCTTC. Protein: CASSQDKLAGDNEQFF.

V usage is TRBV5-5 and J usage is TRBJ2-1; 12 bases match TRBD1. The J segment lost 8 bases and the V segment lost 4 bases, leaving 7 bases of the junction unmatched. The germline V gene encodes CDR1 SGHKS and CDR2 YYEKEE (reference sequence). The CDR3 is 15 amino acids. The CDR3 loop is CASSVGQGANDEQFF. In DNA, the CDR3 is TGTGCCAGCAGCGTGGGACAGGGGGCGAACGATGAGCAGTTCTTC.

The V call is TRBV19, the J call TRBJ1-6; 7 nucleotides line up with TRBD1. Trimming removed 11 bases from V and 5 bases from J; junction bases left unmatched: 12. Germline V gene lookup returns CDR1 LNHDA and CDR2 SQIVND (reference sequence). This CDR3 comprises 15 residues. CDR3 nucleotide sequence: TGTGCCTCCAAAACCGGGACAGAGAATAATTCACCCCTCCACTTT. It specifies CASKTGTENNSPLHF.

The chain has TRBV19 and TRBJ2-5; D not resolved. Trimming left V 4 bases short and J 1 base short, with 10 bases between. The germline gives CDR1 LNHDA, CDR2 SQIVND (reference sequence). This CDR3 has 14 residues. CDR3: CASSTDTFQETQYF. CDR3 coding DNA: TGTGCCAGTAGTACCGACACTTTCCAAGAGACCCAGTACTTC.

The rearrangement joins TRBV6-6 to TRBJ1-3, with D hard to call. The V end lost 8 bases, the J end lost 0 bases, and 5 bases lay between the germline ends. The CDR3 is 12 residues long. Germline V gene sequence: CDR1 MNHNY, CDR2 SVGAGI (reference sequence). CDR3 residues: CASEGSGNTIYF. The DNA for the CDR3 is TGTGCCAGCGAGGGCTCTGGAAACACCATATATTTT.

The genes are TRBV6-6 and TRBJ1-5; TRBD1 matches 7 bases. With 5 bases clipped from V and 4 bases from J, the junction kept 14 bases outside the gene matches. The CDR3 extends over 17 amino acids. Germline V gene data show CDR1 as MNHNY and CDR2 as SVGAGI (reference sequence). The CDR3 is CASSLKTGPVSNQPQHF. In nucleotides, the CDR3 is TGTGCCAGCAGTCTTAAGACAGGGCCTGTGAGTAATCAGCCCCAGCATTTT.

The chain links TRBV7-9 to TRBJ1-5, with 9 bases aligning to TRBD1. The CDR3 covers 16 residues. CDR1 and CDR2 (germline): SEHNR, FQNEAQ (reference sequence). Trimming at V came to 5 bases and at J to 0 bases, leaving 5 bases not matched to a gene. CDR3 in amino acids: CASSGPDRGSNQPQHF. DNA for the CDR3: TGTGCCAGCAGCGGCCCGGACAGGGGTAGCAATCAGCCCCAGCATTTT.

V gene TRBV5-1 combines with J gene TRBJ2-2; TRBD1 aligns across 8 bases. From germline, CDR1 is SGHRS and CDR2 YFSETQ. This CDR3 comprises 16 residues. After removal of 1 base from V and 5 bases from J, the junction contained 7 bases not matched to a gene. The CDR3 coding sequence is TGCGCCAGCAGCTTGTCCGGACAGGGTCATACCGGGGAGCTGTTTTTT. It codes for CASSLSGQGHTGELFF.

The chain uses TRBV30 and TRBJ2-5; 7 positions match TRBD1. The germline V gene encodes CDR1 GTSNPN and CDR2 SVGIG (reference sequence). CDR3 length equals 14 residues. V gave up 8 bases and J gave up 5 bases; unmatched junction bases: 14. CDR3 protein: CASENRGGGETQYF. CDR3 coding DNA: TGTGCCAGCGAAAACAGGGGCGGTGGGGAGACCCAGTACTTC.

J is TRBJ1-6 and V is TRBV5-1; possibly TRBD1 for D (5 bases). The length of the CDR3 is 18 residues. Trimming took off 2 bases at V and 5 bases at J, with 20 bases between the two ends. Germline CDR1 and CDR2: SGHRS and YFSETQ. The CDR3 reads CASSLSWVRRGNNSPLHF. CDR3 nucleotide sequence: TGCGCCAGCAGCTTAAGTTGGGTCAGGAGGGGAAATAATTCACCCCTCCACTTT.

The rearrangement joins TRBV11-2 to TRBJ2-2, with TRBD1 identical over 8 bases. Germline values: CDR1 SGHAT, CDR2 FQNNGV. CDR3 length: 15 amino acids. The ends lost 1 base at V and 6 bases at J; junction bases unmatched: 4. The DNA of the CDR3 is TGTGCCAGCAGCTTAGCAGGGGGCGCGGCCGGGGAGCTGTTTTTT. Translation gives CASSLAGGAAGELFF. Full variable domain (remainder filled in from reference TRBV11-2 and TRBJ2-2): EAGVAQSPRYKIIEKRQSVAFWCNPISGHATLYWYQQILGQGPKLLIQFQNNGVVDDSQLPKDRFSAERLKGVDSTLKIQPAKLEDSAVYLCASSLAGGAAGELFFGEGSRLTVL.